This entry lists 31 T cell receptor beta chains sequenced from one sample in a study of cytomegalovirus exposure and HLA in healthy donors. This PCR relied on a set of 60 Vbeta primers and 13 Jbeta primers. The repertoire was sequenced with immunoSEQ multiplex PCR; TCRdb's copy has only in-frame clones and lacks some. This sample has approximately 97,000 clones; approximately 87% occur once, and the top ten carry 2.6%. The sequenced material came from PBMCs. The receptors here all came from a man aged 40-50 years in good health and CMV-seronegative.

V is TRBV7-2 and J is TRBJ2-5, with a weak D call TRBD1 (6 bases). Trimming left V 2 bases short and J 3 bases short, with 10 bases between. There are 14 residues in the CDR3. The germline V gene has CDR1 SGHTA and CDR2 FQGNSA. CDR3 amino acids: CASSLYNREETQYF. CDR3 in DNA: TGTGCCAGCAGCTTATATAACAGGGAAGAGACCCAGTACTTC.

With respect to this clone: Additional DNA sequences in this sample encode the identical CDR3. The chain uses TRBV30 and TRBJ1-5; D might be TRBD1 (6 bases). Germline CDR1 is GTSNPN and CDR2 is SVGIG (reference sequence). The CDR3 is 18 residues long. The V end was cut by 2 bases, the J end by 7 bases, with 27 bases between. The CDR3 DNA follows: TGTGCCTGGAGTTCGGGGACACTAGGAAAGATTGTCAACCAGCCCCAGCATTTT. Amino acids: CAWSSGTLGKIVNQPQHF.

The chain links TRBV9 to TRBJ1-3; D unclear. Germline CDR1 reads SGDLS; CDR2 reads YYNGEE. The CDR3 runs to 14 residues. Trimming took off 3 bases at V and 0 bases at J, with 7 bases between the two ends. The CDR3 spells CASSDRSSGNTIYF. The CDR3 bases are TGTGCCAGCAGCGACCGTAGCTCTGGAAACACCATATATTTT.

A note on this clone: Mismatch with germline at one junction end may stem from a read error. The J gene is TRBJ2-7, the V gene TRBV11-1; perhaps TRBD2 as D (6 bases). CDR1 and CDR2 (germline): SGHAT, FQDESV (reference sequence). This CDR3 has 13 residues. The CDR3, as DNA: TGTGCCAGCAGGGCCGGGACTGACTACGTGCAGTACTTC. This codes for CASRAGTDYVQYF.

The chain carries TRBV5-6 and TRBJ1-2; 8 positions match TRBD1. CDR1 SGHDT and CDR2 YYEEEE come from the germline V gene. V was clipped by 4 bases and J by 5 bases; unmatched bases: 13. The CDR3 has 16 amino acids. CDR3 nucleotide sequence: TGTGCCAGCAGCGACGAAACAGGGGGGGTAGTATATGGCTACACCTTC. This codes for CASSDETGGVVYGYTF.

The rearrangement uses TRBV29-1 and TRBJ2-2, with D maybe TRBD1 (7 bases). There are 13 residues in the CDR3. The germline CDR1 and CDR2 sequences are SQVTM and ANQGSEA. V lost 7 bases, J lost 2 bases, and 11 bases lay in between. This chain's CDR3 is CSARDSNTGELFF. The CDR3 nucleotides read TGCAGCGCGCGGGACAGCAACACCGGGGAGCTGTTTTTT.

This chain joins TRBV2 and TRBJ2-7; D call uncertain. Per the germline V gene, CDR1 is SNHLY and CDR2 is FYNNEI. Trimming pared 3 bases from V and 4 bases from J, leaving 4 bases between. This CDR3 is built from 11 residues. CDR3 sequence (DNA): TGTGCCAGCAGTGACGGGTACGAGCAGTACTTC. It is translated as CASSDGYEQYF.

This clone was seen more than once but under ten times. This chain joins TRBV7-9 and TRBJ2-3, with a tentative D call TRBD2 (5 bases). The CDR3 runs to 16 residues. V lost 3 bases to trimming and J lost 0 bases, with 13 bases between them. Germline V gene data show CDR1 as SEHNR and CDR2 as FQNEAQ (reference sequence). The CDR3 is CASSFDKRTSTDTQYF. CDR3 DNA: TGTGCCAGCAGCTTTGACAAGCGGACTAGCACAGATACGCAGTATTTT.

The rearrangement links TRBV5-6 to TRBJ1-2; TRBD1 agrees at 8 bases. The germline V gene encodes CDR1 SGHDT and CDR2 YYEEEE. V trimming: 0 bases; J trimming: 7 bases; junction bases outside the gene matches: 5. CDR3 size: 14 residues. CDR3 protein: CASSLAQGALGYTF. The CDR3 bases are TGTGCCAGCAGCTTGGCTCAGGGGGCGCTTGGCTACACCTTC.

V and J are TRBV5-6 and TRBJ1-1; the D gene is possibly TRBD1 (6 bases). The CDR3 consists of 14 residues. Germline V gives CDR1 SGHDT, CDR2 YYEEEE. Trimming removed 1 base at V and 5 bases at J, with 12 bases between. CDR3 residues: CASSLSTGNTEAFF. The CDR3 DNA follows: TGTGCCAGCAGCTTGTCCACAGGGAATACTGAAGCTTTCTTT.

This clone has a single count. The CDR3 reads CATSRDRGPDTQYF. The CDR3 DNA reads as TGTGCCACCAGCAGAGATAGGGGGCCAGATACGCAGTATTTT. J is TRBJ2-3 and V is TRBV15; 7 positions agree with TRBD1. This CDR3 region has 14 residues. The junction had 1 base not matched to a gene; V was cut back by 0 bases and J by 4 bases. Per germline, CDR1 LNHNV and CDR2 YYDKDF (reference sequence).

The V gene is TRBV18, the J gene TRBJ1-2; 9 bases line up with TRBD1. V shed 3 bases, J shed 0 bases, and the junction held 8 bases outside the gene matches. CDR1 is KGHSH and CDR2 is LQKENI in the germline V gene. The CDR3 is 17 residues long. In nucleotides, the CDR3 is TGTGCCAGCTCACCCGGACAGGGGCCCGCCGCTAACTATGGCTACACCTTC. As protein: CASSPGQGPAANYGYTF.

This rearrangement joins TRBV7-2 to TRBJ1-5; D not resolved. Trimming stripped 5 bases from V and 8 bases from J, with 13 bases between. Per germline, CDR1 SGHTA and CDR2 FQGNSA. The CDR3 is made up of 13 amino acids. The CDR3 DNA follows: TGTGCCAGCAGCCCCGAACTAAGGAAGCCCCAGCATTTT. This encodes CASSPELRKPQHF.

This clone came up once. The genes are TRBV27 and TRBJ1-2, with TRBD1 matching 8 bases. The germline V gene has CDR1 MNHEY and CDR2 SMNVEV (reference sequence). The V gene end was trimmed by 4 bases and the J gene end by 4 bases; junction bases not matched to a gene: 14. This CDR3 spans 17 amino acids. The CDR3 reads CASSSDRERLRGYGYTF. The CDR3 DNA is TGTGCCAGCAGTTCGGACAGGGAACGTCTCCGGGGCTATGGCTACACCTTC.

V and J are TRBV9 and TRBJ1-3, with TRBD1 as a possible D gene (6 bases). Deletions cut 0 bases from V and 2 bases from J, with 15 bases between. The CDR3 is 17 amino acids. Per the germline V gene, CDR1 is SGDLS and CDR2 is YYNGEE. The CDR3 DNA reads TGTGCCAGCAGCGTAGCTCTGGGGGGGGCTGCTGGAAACACCATATATTTT. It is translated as CASSVALGGAAGNTIYF.

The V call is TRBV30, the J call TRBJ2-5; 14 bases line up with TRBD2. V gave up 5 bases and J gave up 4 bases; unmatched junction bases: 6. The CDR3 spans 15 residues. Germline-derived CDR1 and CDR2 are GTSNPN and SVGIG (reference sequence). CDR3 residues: CAWGLAGGRGETQYF. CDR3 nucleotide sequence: TGTGCCTGGGGACTAGCGGGGGGCCGGGGAGAGACCCAGTACTTC.

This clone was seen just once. This chain's CDR3 is CASSPSQGVGGTEAFF. CDR3 sequence (DNA): TGTGCCAGCAGCCCATCTCAGGGGGTGGGGGGCACTGAAGCTTTCTTT. V gene TRBV7-9 combines with J gene TRBJ1-1, with TRBD1 identical over 7 bases. The CDR3 spans 16 residues. V gave up 5 bases and J gave up 4 bases; unmatched junction bases: 13. Germline V gene lookup returns CDR1 SEHNR and CDR2 FQNEAQ (reference sequence).

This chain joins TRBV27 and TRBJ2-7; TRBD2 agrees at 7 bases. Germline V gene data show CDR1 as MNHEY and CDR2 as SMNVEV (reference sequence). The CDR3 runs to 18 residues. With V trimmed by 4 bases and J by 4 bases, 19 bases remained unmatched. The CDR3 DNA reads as TGTGCCAGCAGTTATTCCCTATGGCCAGGGAGGGTTAGGTACGAGCAGTACTTC. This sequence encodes CASSYSLWPGRVRYEQYF.

In nucleotides, the CDR3 is TGTGCCAGCAGTGATGAACAGGGTGGCGAGCAGTACTTC. It codes for CASSDEQGGEQYF. The genes are TRBV6-4 and TRBJ2-7; a possible D gene is TRBD1 (6 bases). The CDR3 has 13 residues. Germline V gene sequence: CDR1 MRHNA, CDR2 SNTAGT. The V end lost 3 bases, the J end lost 6 bases, and 12 bases lay between the germline ends.

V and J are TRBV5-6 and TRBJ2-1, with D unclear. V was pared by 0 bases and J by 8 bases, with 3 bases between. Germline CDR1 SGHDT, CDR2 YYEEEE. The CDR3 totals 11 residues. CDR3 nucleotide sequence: TGTGCCAGCAGCTTGGTCGATGAGCAGTTCTTC. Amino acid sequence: CASSLVDEQFF. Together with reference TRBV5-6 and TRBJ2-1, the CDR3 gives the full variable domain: DAGVTQSPTHLIKTRGQQVTLRCSPKSGHDTVSWYQQALGQGPQFIFQYYEEEERQRGNFPDRFSGHQFPNYSSELNVNALLLGDSALYLCASSLVDEQFFGPGTRLTVL.

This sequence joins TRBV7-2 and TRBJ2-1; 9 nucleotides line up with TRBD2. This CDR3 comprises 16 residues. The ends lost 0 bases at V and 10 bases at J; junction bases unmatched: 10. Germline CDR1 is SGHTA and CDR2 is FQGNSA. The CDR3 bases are TGTGCCAGCAGCTTAGCAGGGGCGGGGGGGCCGGACGAGCAGTTCTTC. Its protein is CASSLAGAGGPDEQFF.

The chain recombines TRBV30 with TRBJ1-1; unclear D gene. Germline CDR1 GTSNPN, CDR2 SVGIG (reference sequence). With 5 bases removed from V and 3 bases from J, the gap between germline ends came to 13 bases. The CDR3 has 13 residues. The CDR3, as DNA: TGTGCCTGGGACCTGGCGGGTCACACTGAAGCTTTCTTT. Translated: CAWDLAGHTEAFF.

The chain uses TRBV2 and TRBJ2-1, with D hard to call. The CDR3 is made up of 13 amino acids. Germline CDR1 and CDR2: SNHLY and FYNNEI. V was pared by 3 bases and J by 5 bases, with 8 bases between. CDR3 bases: TGTGCCAGCAGTGATGAGGTAGACAATGAGCAGTTCTTC. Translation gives CASSDEVDNEQFF.

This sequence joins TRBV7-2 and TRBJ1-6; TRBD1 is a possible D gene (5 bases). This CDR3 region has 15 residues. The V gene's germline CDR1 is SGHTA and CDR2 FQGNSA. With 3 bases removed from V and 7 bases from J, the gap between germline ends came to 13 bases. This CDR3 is CASSFMQGMNSPLHF. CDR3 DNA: TGTGCCAGCAGCTTCATGCAGGGCATGAATTCACCCCTCCACTTT.

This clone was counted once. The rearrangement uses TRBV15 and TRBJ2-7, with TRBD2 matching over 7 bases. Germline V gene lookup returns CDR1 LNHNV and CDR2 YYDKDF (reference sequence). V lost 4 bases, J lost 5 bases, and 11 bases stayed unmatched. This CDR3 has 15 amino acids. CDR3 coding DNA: TGTGCCACCAGCATGCTTGGGGGAGGGAAGGACGAGCAGTACTTC. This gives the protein CATSMLGGGKDEQYF.

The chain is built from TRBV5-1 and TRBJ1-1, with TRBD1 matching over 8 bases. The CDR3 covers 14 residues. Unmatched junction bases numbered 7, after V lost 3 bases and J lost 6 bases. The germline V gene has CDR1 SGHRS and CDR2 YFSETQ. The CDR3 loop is CASSWVTGESEAFF. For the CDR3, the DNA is TGCGCCAGCAGCTGGGTGACAGGGGAATCTGAAGCTTTCTTT.

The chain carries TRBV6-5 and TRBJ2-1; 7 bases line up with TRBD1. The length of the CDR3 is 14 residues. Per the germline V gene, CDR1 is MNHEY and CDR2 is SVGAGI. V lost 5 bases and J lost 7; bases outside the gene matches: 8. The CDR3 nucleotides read TGTGCCAGCAGTAGATCGACAGGGCGGAATGAGCAGTTCTTC. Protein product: CASSRSTGRNEQFF.

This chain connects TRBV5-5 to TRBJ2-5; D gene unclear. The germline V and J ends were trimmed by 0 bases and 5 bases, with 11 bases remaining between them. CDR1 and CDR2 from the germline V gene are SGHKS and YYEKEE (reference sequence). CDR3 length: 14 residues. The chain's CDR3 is CASSLDVYLETQYF. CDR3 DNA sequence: TGTGCCAGCAGCTTGGATGTATATTTGGAGACCCAGTACTTC.

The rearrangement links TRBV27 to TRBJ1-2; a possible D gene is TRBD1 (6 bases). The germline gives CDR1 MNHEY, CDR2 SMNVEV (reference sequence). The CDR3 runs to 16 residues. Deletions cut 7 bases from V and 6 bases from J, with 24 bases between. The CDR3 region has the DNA TGTGCCAGCACCCCCCTCCACCTGGGGGCGTCCGATGGCTACACCTTC. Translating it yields CASTPLHLGASDGYTF.

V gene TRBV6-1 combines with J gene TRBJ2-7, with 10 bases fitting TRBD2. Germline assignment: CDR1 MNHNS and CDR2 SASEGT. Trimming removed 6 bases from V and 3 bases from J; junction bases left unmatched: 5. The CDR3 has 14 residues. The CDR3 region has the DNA TGTGCCAGCAGAGCCATAGCGGGGGGCTACGAGCAGTACTTC. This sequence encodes CASRAIAGGYEQYF.

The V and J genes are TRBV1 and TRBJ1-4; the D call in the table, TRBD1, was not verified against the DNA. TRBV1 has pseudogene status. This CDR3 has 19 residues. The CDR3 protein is CTSSLYPNRGGSENEKLFF. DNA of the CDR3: TGCACCAGCAGCCTTTACCCTAACAGGGGGGGGTCCGAAAATGAAAAACTGTTTTTT.